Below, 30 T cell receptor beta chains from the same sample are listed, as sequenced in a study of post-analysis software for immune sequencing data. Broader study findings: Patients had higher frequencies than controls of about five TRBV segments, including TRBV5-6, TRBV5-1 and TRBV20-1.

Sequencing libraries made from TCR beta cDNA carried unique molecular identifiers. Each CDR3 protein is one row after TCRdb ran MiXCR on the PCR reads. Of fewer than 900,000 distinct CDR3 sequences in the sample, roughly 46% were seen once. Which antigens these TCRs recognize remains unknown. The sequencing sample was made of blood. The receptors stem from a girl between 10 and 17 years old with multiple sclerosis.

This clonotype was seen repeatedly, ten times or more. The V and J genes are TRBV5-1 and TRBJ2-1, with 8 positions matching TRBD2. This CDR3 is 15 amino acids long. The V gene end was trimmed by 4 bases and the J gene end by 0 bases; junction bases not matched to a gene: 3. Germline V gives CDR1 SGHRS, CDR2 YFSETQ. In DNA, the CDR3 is TGCGCCAGCAGCCCCGGGACTAGCTCCTACAATGAGCAGTTCTTC. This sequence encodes CASSPGTSSYNEQFF.

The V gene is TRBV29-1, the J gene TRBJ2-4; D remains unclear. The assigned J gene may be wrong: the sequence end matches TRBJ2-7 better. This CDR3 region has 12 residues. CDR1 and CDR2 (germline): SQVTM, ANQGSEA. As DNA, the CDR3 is TGCAGCGTTGTGTGGGGAACCTACGAGCAGTACTTC. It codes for CSVVWGTYEQYF.

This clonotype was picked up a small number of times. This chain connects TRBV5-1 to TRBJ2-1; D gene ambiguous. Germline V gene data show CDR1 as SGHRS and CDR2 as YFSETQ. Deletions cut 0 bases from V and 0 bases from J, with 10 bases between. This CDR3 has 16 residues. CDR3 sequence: CASSLETAVSYNEQFF. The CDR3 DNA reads TGCGCCAGCAGCTTGGAGACGGCCGTCTCCTACAATGAGCAGTTCTTC.

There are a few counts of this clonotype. The CDR3 bases are TGTGCCAGCAGCCCCGACCGGACTAGCGGGGGGCATATACAAGAGACCCAGTACTTC. Translation gives CASSPDRTSGGHIQETQYF. The chain links TRBV7-2 to TRBJ2-5; 14 bases agree with TRBD2. After removal of 5 bases from V and 2 bases from J, the junction contained 13 bases not matched to a gene. Germline V gene data show CDR1 as SGHTA and CDR2 as FQGNSA. The CDR3 is 19 residues long.

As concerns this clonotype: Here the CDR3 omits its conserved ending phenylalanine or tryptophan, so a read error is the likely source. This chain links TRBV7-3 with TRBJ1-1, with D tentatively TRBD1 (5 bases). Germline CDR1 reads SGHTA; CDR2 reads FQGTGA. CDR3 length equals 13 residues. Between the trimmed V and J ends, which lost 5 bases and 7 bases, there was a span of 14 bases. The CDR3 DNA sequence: TGTGCCAGCAGCGCCCAACCAGGGATTGAAGCTTTCTTG. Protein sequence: CASSAQPGIEAFL.

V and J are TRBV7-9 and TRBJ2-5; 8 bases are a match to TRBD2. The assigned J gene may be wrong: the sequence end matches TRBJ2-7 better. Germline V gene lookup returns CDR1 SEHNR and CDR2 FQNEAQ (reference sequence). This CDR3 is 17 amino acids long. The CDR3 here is CASMLGGLVLRGGEQYF. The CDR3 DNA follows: TGTGCCAGCATGTTGGGGGGACTAGTGCTCAGGGGCGGCGAGCAGTACTTC.

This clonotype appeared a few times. The CDR3 DNA reads as TGTGCCATCAGGGATGGACAGGGCTGGGAGACCCAGTACTTC. This codes for CAIRDGQGWETQYF. The V gene is TRBV10-3, the J gene TRBJ2-5; 8 nucleotides align to TRBD1. Germline V gene lookup returns CDR1 ENHRY and CDR2 SYGVKD. The CDR3 covers 14 residues. The V gene end was trimmed by 6 bases and the J gene end by 5 bases; junction bases not matched to a gene: 8.

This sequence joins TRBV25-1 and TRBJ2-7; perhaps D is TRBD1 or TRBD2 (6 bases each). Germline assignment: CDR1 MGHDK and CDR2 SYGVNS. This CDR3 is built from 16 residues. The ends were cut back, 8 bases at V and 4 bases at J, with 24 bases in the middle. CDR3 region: CASHQPRWGASYEQYF. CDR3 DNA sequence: TGTGCCAGCCACCAACCCCGATGGGGGGCAAGTTACGAGCAGTACTTC.

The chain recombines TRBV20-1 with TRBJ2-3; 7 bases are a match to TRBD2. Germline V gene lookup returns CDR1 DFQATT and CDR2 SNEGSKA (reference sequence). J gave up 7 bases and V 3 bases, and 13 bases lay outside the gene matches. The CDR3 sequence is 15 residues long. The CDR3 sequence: CSASSGEGLINTQYF. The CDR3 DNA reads TGCAGTGCTAGTTCGGGGGAGGGCCTCATTAATACGCAGTATTTT.

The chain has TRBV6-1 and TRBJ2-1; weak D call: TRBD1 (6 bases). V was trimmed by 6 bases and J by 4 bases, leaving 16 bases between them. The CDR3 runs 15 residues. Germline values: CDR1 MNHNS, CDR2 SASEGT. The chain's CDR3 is CASSTGTSNYNEQFF. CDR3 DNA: TGTGCCAGCAGCACCGGGACATCTAATTACAATGAGCAGTTCTTC.

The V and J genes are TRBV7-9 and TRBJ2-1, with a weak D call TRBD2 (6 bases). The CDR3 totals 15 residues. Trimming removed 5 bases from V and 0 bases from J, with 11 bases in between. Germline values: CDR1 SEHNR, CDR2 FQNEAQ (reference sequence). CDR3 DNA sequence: TGTGCCAGCAGCCCCGGGACTCTCTCCTACAATGAGCAGTTCTTC. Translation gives CASSPGTLSYNEQFF.

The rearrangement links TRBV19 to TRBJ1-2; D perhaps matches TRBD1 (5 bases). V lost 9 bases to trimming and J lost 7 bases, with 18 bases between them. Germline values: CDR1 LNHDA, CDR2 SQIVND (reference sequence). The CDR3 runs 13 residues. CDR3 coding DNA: TGTGCCAGGAGTTTCCACCGGGACGGTGGCTACACCTTC. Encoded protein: CARSFHRDGGYTF.

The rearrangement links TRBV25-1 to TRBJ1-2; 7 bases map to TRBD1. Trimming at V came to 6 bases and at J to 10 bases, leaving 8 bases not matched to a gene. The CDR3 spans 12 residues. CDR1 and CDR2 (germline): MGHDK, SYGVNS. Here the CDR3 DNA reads TGTGCCAGCAGAGACAGGGTAGAGGACTACACCTTC. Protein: CASRDRVEDYTF.

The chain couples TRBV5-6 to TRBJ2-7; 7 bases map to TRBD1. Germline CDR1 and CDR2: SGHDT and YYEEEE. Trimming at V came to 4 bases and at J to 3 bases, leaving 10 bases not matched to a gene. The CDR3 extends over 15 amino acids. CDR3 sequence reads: CASSPMTGPVYEQYF. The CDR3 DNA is TGTGCCAGCAGCCCGATGACAGGGCCGGTCTACGAGCAGTACTTC.

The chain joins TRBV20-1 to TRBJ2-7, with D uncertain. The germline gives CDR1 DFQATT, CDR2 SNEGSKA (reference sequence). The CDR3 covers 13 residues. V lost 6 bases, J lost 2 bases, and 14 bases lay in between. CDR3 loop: CSASNWPAYEQYF. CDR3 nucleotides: TGCAGTGCGTCGAACTGGCCTGCCTACGAGCAGTACTTC.

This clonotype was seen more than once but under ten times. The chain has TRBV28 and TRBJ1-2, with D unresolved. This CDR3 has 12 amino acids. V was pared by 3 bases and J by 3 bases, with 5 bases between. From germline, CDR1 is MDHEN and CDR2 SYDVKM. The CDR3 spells CASSLRDYGYTF. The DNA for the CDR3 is TGTGCCAGCAGTTTGAGAGACTATGGCTACACCTTC.

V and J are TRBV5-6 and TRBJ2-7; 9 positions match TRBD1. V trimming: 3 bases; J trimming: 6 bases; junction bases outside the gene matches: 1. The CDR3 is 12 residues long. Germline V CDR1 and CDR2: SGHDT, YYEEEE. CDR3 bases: TGTGCCAGCAGCTACAGGGGGCGCGAGCAGTACTTC. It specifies CASSYRGREQYF.

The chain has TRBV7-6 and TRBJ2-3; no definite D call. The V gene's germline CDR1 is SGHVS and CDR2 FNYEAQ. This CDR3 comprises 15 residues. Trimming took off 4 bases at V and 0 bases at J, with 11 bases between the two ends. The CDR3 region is CASSSSKGSTDTQYF. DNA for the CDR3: TGTGCCAGCAGCTCCTCGAAAGGTAGCACAGATACGCAGTATTTT.

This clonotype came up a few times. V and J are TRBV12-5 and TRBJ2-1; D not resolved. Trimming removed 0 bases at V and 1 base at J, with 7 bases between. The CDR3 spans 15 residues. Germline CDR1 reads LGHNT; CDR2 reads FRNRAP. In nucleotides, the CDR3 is TGTGCTAGTGGTTTGGTACGGTCTTCCTACAATGAGCAGTTCTTC. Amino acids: CASGLVRSSYNEQFF.

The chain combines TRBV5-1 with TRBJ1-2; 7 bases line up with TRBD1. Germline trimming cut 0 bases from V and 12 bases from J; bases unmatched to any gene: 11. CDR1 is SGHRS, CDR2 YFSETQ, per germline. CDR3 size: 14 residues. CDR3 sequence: CASSLVDRVGGDTF. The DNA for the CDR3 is TGCGCCAGCAGCTTGGTAGACAGGGTCGGAGGCGACACCTTC.

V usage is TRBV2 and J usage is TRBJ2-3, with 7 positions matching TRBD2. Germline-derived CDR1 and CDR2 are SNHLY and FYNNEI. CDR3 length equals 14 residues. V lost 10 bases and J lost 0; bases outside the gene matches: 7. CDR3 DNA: TGTGCCAATCAGAGCGGGAAGAGCACAGATACGCAGTATTTT. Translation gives CANQSGKSTDTQYF.

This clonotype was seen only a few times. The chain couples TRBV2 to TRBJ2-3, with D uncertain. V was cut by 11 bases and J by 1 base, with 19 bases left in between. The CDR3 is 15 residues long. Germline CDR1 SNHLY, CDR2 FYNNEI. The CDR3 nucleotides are TGTGCCGGCGAGATTGGTGTGGGCGGCACAGATACGCAGTATTTT. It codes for CAGEIGVGGTDTQYF.

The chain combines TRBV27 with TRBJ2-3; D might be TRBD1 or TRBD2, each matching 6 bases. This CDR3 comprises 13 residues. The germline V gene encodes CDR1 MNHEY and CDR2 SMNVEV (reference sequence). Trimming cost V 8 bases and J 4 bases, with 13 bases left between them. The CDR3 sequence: CASRPGAADTQYF. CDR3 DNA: TGTGCCAGCCGCCCGGGGGCGGCAGATACGCAGTATTTT.

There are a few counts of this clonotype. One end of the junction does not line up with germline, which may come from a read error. CDR3: CSASELSRGLSYNEQFF. In DNA form, the CDR3 reads TGTAGTGCTAGTGAGCTAAGTCGGGGTCTCTCCTACAATGAGCAGTTCTTC. The V gene is TRBV20-1, the J gene TRBJ2-1, with TRBD2 as a possible D gene (5 bases). The CDR3 covers 17 residues. CDR1 is DFQATT, CDR2 SNEGSKA, per germline (reference sequence).

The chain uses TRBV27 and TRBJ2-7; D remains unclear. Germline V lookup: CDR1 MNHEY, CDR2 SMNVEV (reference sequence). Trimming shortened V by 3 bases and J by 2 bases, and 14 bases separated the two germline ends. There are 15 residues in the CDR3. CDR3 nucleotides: TGTGCCAGCAGTTTCACCCTGTCCGGTACCTACGAGCAGTACTTC. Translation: CASSFTLSGTYEQYF.

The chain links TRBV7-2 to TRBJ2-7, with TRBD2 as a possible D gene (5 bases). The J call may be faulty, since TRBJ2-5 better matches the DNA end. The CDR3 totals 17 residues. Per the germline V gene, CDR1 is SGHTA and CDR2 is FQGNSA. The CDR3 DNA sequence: TGTGCCAGCAGCTTACGAACCCCCCCAGCGGTCCAAGAGACCCAGTACTTC. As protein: CASSLRTPPAVQETQYF.

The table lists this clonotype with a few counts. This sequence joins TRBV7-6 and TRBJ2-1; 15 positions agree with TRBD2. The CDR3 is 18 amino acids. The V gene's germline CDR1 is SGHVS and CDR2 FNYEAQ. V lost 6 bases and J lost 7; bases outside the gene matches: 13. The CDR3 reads CASSPNGLAGGPRNEQFF. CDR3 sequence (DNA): TGTGCCAGCAGTCCGAACGGACTAGCGGGAGGGCCGAGAAATGAGCAGTTCTTC.

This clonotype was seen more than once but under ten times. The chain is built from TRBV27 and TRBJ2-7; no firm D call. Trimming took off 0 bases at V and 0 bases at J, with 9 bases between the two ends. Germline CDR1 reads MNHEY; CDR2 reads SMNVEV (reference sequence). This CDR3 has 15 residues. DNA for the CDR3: TGTGCCAGCAGTTTATCGGGCAGCCCCTCCTACGAGCAGTACTTC. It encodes CASSLSGSPSYEQYF.

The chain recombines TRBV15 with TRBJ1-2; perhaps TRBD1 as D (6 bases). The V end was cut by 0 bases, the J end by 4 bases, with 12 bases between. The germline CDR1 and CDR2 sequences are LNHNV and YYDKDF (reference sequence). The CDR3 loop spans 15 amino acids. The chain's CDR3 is CATSRDRGRSYGYTF. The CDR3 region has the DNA TGTGCCACCAGCAGAGATAGGGGGAGAAGCTATGGCTACACCTTC.

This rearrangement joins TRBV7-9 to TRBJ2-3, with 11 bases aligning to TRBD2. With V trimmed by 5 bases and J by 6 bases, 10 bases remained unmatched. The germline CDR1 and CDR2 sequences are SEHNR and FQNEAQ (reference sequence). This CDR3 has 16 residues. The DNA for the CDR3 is TGTGCCAGCAGCCCTCGACTAGCGGGATCGGTGGATACGCAGTATTTT. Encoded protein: CASSPRLAGSVDTQYF.